The sequence of this TCR beta chain was determined in a study of blood T cells in healthy people across ages (dated by TCRdb to between 2014 and 2017). In the study overall: Template switching captured roughly one uniquely barcoded TCR beta cDNA molecule per two T cells in model experiments. For two donors (one aged 18 to 29 and one aged 80 or older), the study analyzed two additional independent replicas of 1 million unique cDNA reads from the same blood draw. Using deep sequencing normalized with unique cDNA molecular identifiers, the study measured how TCR beta repertoire diversity changes with age. The donors were split into four age groups: young (average about 16 years), middle-aged (roughly 39), aged (62) and long-lived (more than 80). Results and caveats for the whole study, not just this receptor: Estimates of total diversity from one million sequenced T cells were regarded as lower bounds and underestimates. As age increased, observed TCR beta diversity per million T cells dropped in a roughly linear way, and a significant reduction was already evident by age 40. Observed TCR beta diversity correlated strongly with the percentage of naive T cells measured by flow cytometry. Since profiling was done on bulk unsorted PBMCs, naive and antigen-experienced compartments could not be conclusively compared. Because the CMV infection status of the donors was unknown, age-related changes in expanded clonotypes may potentially have been confounded. The long-lived group showed more naive CD4+ T cells, fewer expanded clones and increased TCR diversity than the aged group, suggesting age selection.

CDR1 and CDR2, looked up from the germline V gene, are SGHVS and FQNEAQ. Including the terminal cysteine and phenylalanine, the CDR3 comprises 20 residues. Here the CDR3 DNA is all that survives: 60 bases in frame from base 1. From V the trimming removes 5 bases and from J it removes 0 bases, while the gene matches leave 15 bases of the junction unaccounted for. The method behind the library was 5' RACE. Sequenced on an Illumina HiSeq 2500. A second roughly 6 to 11 cycle PCR used a sample-barcoded 5' primer and a J-beta primer mix. Each TCR beta cDNA molecule received a unique molecular identifier from a template-switch 5' adaptor carrying 12 random nucleotides. Each sample yielded at least 2.5 million CDR3-containing paired-end reads. All of the RNA was converted into first-strand cDNA using the Mint cDNA synthesis kit, with a TRBC-specific oligonucleotide serving as the primer. Following uracil-DNA glycosylase treatment, all cDNA underwent a first 18-cycle PCR with the universal primers M1SS and BC2_uni_R. In the paper's pipeline: For normalization, 1 million high-quality reads, each with a distinct molecular identifier, were randomly selected from each sample. Reads sharing molecular identifiers were discarded rather than binned into consensus sequences. MiTCR, set to a Q25 quality threshold and the strictest error-elimination algorithm, was used for CDR3 identification, clonotype clustering and error correction. A nonparametric unseen species model using Euler transformation provided a lower-bound estimate of total TCR beta diversity. In TCRdb, the public reads were trimmed at Q25 with fastp and aligned with MiXCR, with productive beta chains retained. All rows with the same CDR3 protein become a single entry with the most common DNA and genes. These V and J calls originate from TCRdb's pipeline instead of the authors' own analysis. The sample includes fewer than 650,000 distinct CDR3 sequences, with 25% to 35% observed a single time. The top ten constitute about 3.3% of the sample.

The 39 donors, aged about 6 to 95 years, were systemically healthy Caucasian individuals from Russia. Each donor gave about 9.8 milliliters of peripheral blood, drawn into EDTA-treated Vacutainer tubes. Ficoll-Paque density-gradient centrifugation was used to isolate PBMCs, with at least 7 million per sample. Trizol reagent was used to extract total RNA from PBMCs, with at least 5.5 micrograms per sample. For every donor, flow cytometry on a PBMC aliquot measured the percentage of naive CD45RAhigh/CD27high T cells. On this clonotype itself: The antigen it recognizes is unknown. Base qualities were left out, and no much larger clone turns up one base away.

This same sample was also taken into another study, of T cells of mothers and their children. The second paper further reports: Nine systemically healthy Caucasian individuals, comprising three mothers and their six children, were included as donors. cDNA synthesis used all of the extracted RNA, with roughly 1.6 ug of RNA in each 15 ul reaction. In the second PCR, sample barcodes and 2-4 random nucleotides were introduced via the M1S primer. More than 8 million TCR beta CDR3 reads were obtained from each mother, and about 3 million reads were obtained from each child. Thymic selection shapes the output of TCR recombination in a similar way in related and unrelated pairs, and inherited differences have a minor effect. Related mother-child pairs always showed normalized repertoire overlap that was slightly higher than in unrelated mother-child pairs, though the difference was never significant. With a sensitivity of approximately 100 clones per million clonotypes, no persistent microchimeric T cell clones were detected. In the study, deep NGS was used to compare the TCR beta repertoires of mothers and children, and features distinguishing related mother-child pairs from unrelated individuals were sought. On average, the children were roughly 11 +/- 4 years old, while the mothers were around 40 +/- 4 years old. After adapters were ligated using NEBNext reagents, the libraries underwent 100+100 nt paired-end sequencing on an Illumina HiSeq 2000. To avoid cross-contamination, the mother libraries and the child libraries were prepared a month apart and sequenced in separate runs. For each donor, between about 500,000 and 2,000,000 distinct TCR beta clonotypes were identified. Naive TCR beta clonotypes were estimated from low-frequency clonotypes matched to each donor's FACS-determined naive share, without sorting.

Material for sequencing was blood. This chain joins TRBV7-8 to TRBJ2-1, and 11 junction bases match TRBD2. The clonotype originates from a boy between 2 and 10 years old in good health. The DNA sequence reads TGTGCCAGCAGCCATAGGAGACTAGCGGGGCCCACTAGCTCCTACAATGAGCAGTTCTTC. The translation is CASSHRRLAGPTSSYNEQFF.